This T cell receptor beta chain originates from a study of blood T cell repertoires in COVID-19. Clones were sequenced by immunoSEQ multiplex PCR, and TCRdb holds only the in-frame ones, with some missing. The sample lists roughly 500,000 clones, 88% occurring once. Trimming shortened V by 0 bases and J by 4 bases, and 13 bases separated the two germline ends. The germline CDR1 and CDR2 sequences are SGHDT and YYEEEE. This CDR3 spans 15 amino acids. This clone has only one observation. Two negative PCRs, clearance, or symptom resolution characterized the recovered Cohort 3 donors. The J gene is TRBJ1-2, the V gene TRBV5-6, with D tentatively TRBD1 (6 bases). The TCR was taken from a woman aged 35 to 49 who had recovered from COVID-19. Sequenced input: PBMCs or T cells enriched from blood (not recorded which). The CDR3: CASSLGGHLSYGYTF. The CDR3 DNA reads TGTGCCAGCAGCTTGGGGGGACACCTCAGCTATGGCTACACCTTC.